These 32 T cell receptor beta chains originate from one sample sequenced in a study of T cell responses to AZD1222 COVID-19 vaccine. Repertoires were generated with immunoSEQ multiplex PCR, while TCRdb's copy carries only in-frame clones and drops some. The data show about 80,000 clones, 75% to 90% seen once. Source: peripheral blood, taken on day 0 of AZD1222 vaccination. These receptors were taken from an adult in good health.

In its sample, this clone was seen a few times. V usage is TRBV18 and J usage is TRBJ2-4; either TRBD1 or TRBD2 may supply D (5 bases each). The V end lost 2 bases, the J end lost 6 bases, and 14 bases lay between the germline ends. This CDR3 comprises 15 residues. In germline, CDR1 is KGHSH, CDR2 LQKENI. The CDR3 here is CASSPGAGDLNIQYF. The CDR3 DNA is TGTGCCAGCTCACCAGGGGCCGGGGATTTAAACATTCAGTACTTC.

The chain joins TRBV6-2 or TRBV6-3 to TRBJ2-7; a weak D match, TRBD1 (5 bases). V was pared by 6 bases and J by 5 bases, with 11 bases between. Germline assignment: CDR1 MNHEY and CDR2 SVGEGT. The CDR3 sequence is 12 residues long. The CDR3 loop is CASSPQQDEQYF. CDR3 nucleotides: TGTGCCAGCAGCCCTCAACAGGACGAGCAGTACTTC.

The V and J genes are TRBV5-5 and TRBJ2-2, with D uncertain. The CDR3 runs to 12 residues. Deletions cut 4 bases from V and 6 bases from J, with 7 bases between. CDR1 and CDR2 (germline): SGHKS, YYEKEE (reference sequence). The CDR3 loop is CASSRFPGELFF. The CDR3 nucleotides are TGTGCCAGCAGCCGTTTCCCCGGGGAGCTGTTTTTT.

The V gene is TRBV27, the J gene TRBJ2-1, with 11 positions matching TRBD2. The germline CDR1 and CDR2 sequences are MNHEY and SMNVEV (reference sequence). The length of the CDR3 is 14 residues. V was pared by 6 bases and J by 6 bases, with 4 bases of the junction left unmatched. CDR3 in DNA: TGTGCCAGCAGGGGACTAGCGGACAGCAATGAGCAGTTCTTC. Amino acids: CASRGLADSNEQFF.

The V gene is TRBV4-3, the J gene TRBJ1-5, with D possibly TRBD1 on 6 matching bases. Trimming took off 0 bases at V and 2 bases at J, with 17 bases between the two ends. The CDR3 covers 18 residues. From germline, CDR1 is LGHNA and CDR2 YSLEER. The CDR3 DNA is TGCGCCAGCAGCCAAGAGGTCCGGGACACCACTGGCAATCAGCCCCAGCATTTT. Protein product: CASSQEVRDTTGNQPQHF.

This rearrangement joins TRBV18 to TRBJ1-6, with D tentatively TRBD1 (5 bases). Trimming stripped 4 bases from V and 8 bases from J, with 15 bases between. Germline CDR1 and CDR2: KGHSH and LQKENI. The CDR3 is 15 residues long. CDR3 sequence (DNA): TGTGCCAGCTCACGAATAAGGGGTCAAGATTCACCCCTCCACTTT. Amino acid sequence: CASSRIRGQDSPLHF.

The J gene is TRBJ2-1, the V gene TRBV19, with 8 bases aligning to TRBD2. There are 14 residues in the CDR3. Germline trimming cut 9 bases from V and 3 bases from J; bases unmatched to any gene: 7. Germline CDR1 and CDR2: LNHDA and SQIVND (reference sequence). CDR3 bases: TGTGCCAGCTCCGGGGGGGGGCTCTACAATGAGCAGTTCTTC. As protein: CASSGGGLYNEQFF. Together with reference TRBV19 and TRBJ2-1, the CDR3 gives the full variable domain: DGGITQSPKYLFRKEGQNVTLSCEQNLNHDAMYWYRQDPGQGLRLIYYSQIVNDFQKGDIAEGYSVSREKKESFPLTVTSAQKNPTAFYLCASSGGGLYNEQFFGPGTRLTVL.

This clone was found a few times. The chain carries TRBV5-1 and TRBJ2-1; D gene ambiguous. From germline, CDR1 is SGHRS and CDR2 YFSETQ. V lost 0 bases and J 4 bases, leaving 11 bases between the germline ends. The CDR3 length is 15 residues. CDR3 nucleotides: TGCGCCAGCAGCTTGGCCCACGGCAATTACAATGAGCAGTTCTTC. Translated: CASSLAHGNYNEQFF.

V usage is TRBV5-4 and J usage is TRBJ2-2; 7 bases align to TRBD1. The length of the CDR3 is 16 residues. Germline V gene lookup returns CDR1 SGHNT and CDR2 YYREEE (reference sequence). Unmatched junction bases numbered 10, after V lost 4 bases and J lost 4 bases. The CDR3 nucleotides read TGTGCCAGCAGCCGAAGGAAACAGGGGACCACCGGGGAGCTGTTTTTT. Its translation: CASSRRKQGTTGELFF. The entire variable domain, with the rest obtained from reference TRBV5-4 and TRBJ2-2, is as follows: ETGVTQSPTHLIKTRGQQVTLRCSSQSGHNTVSWYQQALGQGPQFIFQYYREEENGRGNFPPRFSGLQFPNYSSELNVNALELDDSALYLCASSRRKQGTTGELFFGEGSRLTVL.

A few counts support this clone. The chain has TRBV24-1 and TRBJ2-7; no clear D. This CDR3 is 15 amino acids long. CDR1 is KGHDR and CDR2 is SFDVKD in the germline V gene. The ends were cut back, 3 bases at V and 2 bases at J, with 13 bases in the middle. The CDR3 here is CATSDLPNTAYEQYF. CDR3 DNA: TGTGCCACCAGTGATCTCCCCAACACCGCCTACGAGCAGTACTTC.

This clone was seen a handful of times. CDR3 coding DNA: TGTGCCAGCAGCATTCTAGACGGTAGCAATCAGCCCCAGCATTTT. Protein: CASSILDGSNQPQHF. The chain couples TRBV28 to TRBJ1-5, with D uncertain. Germline values: CDR1 MDHEN, CDR2 SYDVKM. The CDR3 totals 15 residues. Trimming stripped 6 bases from V and 0 bases from J, with 12 bases between.

The CDR3 coding sequence is TGTGCCAGCAGCCAAGGACACCCCTCTGGGGGGGGTAGAGGTTACGGCTACACCTTC. Translating gives CASSQGHPSGGGRGYGYTF. The J gene is TRBJ1-2, the V gene TRBV3-1 (or the pseudogene TRBV3-2), with D maybe TRBD1 (5 bases). In germline, CDR1 is LGHDT, CDR2 YNNKEL (reference sequence). CDR3 length: 19 amino acids. Trimming stripped 1 base from V and 8 bases from J, with 29 bases between.

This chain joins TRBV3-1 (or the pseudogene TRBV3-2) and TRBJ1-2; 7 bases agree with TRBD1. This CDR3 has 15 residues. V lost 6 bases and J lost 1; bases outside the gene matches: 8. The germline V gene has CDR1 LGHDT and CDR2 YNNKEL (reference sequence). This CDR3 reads CASSPRQGRNYGYTF. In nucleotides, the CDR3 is TGTGCCAGCAGTCCCCGACAGGGACGTAACTATGGCTACACCTTC.

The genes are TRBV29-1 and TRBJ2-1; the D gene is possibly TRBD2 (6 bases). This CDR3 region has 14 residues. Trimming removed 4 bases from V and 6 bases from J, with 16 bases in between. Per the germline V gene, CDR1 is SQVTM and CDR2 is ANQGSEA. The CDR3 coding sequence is TGCAGCGTTGGGATGGCGGGGCTGAGCAATGAGCAGTTCTTC. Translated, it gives CSVGMAGLSNEQFF.

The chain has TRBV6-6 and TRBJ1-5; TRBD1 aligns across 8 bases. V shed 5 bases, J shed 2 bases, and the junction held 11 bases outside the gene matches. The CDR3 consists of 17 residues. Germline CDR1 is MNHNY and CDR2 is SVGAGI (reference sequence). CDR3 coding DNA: TGTGCCAGCAGTCCCGACAGGGGCGGGGGAGGCAATCAGCCCCAGCATTTT. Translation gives CASSPDRGGGGNQPQHF.

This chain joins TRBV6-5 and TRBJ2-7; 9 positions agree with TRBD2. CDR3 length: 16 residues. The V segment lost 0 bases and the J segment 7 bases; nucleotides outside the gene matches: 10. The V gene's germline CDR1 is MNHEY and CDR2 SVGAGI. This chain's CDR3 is CASSYSTAGGRREQYF. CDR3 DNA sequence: TGTGCCAGCAGTTACTCGACGGCGGGAGGGCGACGAGAGCAGTACTTC.

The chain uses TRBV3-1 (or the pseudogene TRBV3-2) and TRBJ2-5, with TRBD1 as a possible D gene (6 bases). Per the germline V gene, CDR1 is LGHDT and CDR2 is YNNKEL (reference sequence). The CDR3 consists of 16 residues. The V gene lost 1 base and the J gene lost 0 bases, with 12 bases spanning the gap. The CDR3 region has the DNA TGTGCCAGCAGCCAAGCGGGACACCCTTACCAAGAGACCCAGTACTTC. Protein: CASSQAGHPYQETQYF.

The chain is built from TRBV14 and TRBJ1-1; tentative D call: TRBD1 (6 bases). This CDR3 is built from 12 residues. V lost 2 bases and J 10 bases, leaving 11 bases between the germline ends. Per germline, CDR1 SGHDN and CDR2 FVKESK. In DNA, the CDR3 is TGTGCCAGCAGCCAATTATTAGGGGGAGCTTTCTTT. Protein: CASSQLLGGAFF. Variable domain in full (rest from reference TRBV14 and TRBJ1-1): EAGVTQFPSHSVIEKGQTVTLRCDPISGHDNLYWYRRVMGKEIKFLLHFVKESKQDESGMPNNRFLAERTGGTYSTLKVQPAELEDSGVYFCASSQLLGGAFFGQGTRLTVV.

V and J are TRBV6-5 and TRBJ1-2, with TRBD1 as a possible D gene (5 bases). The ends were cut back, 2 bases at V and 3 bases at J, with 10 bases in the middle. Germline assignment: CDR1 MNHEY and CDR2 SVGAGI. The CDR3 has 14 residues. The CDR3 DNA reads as TGTGCCAGCAGTTACGACAGCATAGACTATGGCTACACCTTC. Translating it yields CASSYDSIDYGYTF.

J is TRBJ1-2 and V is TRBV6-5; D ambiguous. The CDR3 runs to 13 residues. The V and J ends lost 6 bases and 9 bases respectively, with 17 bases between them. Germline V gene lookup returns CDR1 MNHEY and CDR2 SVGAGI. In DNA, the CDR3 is TGTGCCAGCAGAACCTCCGTAAAGTTCAGCTACACCTTC. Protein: CASRTSVKFSYTF.

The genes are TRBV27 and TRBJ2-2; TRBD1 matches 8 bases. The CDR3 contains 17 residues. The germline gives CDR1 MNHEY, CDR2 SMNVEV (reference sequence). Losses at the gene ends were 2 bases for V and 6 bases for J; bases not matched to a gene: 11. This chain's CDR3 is CASSLEFTGGRAGELFF. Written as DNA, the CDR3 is TGTGCCAGCAGTTTAGAGTTTACAGGGGGACGGGCCGGGGAGCTGTTTTTT.

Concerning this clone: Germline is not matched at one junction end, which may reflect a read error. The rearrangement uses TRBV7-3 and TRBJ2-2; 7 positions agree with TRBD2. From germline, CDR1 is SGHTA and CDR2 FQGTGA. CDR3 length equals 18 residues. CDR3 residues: CASTLSLPTSENTGELFF. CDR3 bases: TGTGCCAGCACCTTAAGCCTCCCTACTAGCGAGAACACCGGGGAGCTGTTTTTT.

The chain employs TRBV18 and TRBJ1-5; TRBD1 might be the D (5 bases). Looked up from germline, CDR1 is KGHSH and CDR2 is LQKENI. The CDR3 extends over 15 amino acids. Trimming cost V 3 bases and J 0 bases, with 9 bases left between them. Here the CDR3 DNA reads TGTGCCAGCTCACCCCAGACAGATAGCAATCAGCCCCAGCATTTT. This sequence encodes CASSPQTDSNQPQHF.

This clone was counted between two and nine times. The CDR3 region has the DNA TGTGCCAGCAGCGTAGTGTCAGGAACTTACACTGAAGCTTTCTTT. Encoded protein: CASSVVSGTYTEAFF. The chain recombines TRBV9 with TRBJ1-1; D is unclear. Germline V gives CDR1 SGDLS, CDR2 YYNGEE. Trimming left V 0 bases short and J 3 bases short, with 12 bases between. This CDR3 has 15 residues. Variable domain in full (rest from reference TRBV9 and TRBJ1-1): DSGVTQTPKHLITATGQRVTLRCSPRSGDLSVYWYQQSLDQGLQFLIQYYNGEERAKGNILERFSAQQFPDLHSELNLSSLELGDSALYFCASSVVSGTYTEAFFGQGTRLTVV.

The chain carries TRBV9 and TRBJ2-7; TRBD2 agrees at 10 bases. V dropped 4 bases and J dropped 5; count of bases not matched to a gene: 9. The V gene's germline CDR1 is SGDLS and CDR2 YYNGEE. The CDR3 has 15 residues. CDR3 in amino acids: CASSPRLAGENEQYF. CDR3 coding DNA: TGTGCCAGCAGCCCCAGGCTAGCGGGAGAAAACGAGCAGTACTTC.

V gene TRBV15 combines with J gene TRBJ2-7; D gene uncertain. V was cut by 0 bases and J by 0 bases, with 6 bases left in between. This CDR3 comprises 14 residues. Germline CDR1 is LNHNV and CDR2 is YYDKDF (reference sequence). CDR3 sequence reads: CATSRDLNSYEQYF. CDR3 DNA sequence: TGTGCCACCAGCAGAGATCTTAACTCCTACGAGCAGTACTTC.

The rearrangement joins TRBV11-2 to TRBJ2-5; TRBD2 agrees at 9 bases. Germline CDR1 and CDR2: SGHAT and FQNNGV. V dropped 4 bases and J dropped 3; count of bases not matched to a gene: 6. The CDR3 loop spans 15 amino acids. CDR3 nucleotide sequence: TGTGCCAGCAGCTGGGGGGCTAGCGGGGAAGAGACCCAGTACTTC. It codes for CASSWGASGEETQYF.

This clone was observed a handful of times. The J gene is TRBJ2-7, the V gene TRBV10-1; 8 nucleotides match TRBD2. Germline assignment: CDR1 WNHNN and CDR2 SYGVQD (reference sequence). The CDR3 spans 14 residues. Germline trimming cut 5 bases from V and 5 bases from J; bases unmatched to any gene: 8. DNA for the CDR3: TGCGCCAGCAGTTTAAGCGGGAGACCTAACGAGCAGTACTTC. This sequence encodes CASSLSGRPNEQYF.

The CDR3 DNA reads TGTGCCAGCAGTTTATCTTCAGGGGGATTCACAGATACGCAGTATTTT. The encoded protein is CASSLSSGGFTDTQYF. V usage is TRBV27 and J usage is TRBJ2-3, with 7 positions matching TRBD1. The CDR3 is 16 amino acids. Germline trimming cut 0 bases from V and 2 bases from J; bases unmatched to any gene: 5. Looked up from germline, CDR1 is MNHEY and CDR2 is SMNVEV (reference sequence).

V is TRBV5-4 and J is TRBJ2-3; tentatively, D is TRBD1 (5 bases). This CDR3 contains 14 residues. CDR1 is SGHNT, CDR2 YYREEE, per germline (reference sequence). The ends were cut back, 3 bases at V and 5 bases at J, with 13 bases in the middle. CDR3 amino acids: CASSSTVGKDTQYF. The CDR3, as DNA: TGTGCCAGCAGCTCGACAGTGGGGAAAGATACGCAGTATTTT.

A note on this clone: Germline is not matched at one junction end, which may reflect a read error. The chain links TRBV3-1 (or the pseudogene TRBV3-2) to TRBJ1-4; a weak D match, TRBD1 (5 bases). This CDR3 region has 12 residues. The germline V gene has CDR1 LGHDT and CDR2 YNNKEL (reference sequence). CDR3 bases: TGTGCCAGCAGCCAAGGATCGAGACAGCAGAATTTT. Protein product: CASSQGSRQQNF.

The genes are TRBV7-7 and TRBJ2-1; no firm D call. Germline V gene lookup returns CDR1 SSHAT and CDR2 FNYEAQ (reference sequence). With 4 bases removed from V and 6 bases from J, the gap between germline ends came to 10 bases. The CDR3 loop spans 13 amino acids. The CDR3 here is CASSSSTSNEQFF. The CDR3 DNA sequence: TGTGCCAGCAGCTCCTCAACGTCCAATGAGCAGTTCTTC.